This TCR beta chain was recovered during a study of radiation and T cells in renal cell carcinoma (dated by TCRdb to about 2020). At the level of the whole study: A total of 53 samples underwent TCR beta sequencing, made up of about 26 tumors and about 27 peripheral blood samples. The last blood draw happened 4 weeks after radiation, timed to coincide with nephrectomy. In the approximately 53 samples combined, 4,016,671 unique CDR3 nucleotide sequences were found, encoding approximately 2,800,000 unique CDR3 amino acid sequences. What the study reported, not specific to this receptor: Because pretreatment tumor biopsies were not available, the baseline intratumoral presence of clonotypes could not be determined. Dynamics of the blood repertoire were not tracked past 4 weeks after treatment. Effects of radiation dose or scheduling on the TCR repertoire could not be addressed with the single-armed trial design. In blood, the top tumor clonotypes increased from baseline to 2 weeks after radiation and then shrank by 4 weeks, which suggests a temporary expansion of tumor-resident clones.

Comment on this clone: What this receptor recognizes is not known. The input lacks base qualities; no much larger clone sits a single base away.

TCR beta libraries were generated from genomic DNA with the immunoSEQ kit, following the manufacturer's recommendations. For library preparation, a first multiplex PCR was performed with proprietary primers, followed by a second PCR in which unique barcodes were added, and bead cleanups were performed after each round. A kit-provided positive control reaction and a negative control reaction were included in every sample batch. The final libraries were assessed on an Agilent 4200 TapeStation D1000 ScreenTape, pooled by volume, and quantified by qPCR. Sequencing ran on an Illumina NextSeq500 with a MidOutput 150-cycle cartridge, using 156 Read1 and 15 Index1 cycles with kit custom primers. The pooled library was loaded at 0.9 to 1 pM with an approximately 22% PhiX control spike-in. In the paper's pipeline: Vendor-processed data were analyzed in R, and a clonotype was defined as all T cells sharing the same CDR3 nucleotide sequence. For clone abundance analyses, frequencies were normalized to the 10,000 most abundant clones per sample. Public T cell clones, averaging fewer than five per sample, were removed before analysis. Tumor-enriched and baseline blood-enriched clonotypes were defined by at least a 32-fold difference in abundance between compartments. A beta-binomial differential abundance model was used to identify clonotypes that expanded or contracted between blood time points. Tumor-blood repertoire similarity was measured with the Baroni-Urbani and Buser coefficient, and group comparisons used two-tailed Wilcoxon tests in R. TCRdb re-hosts the immuneACCESS table, in-frame sequences only. Its copies lack some clones; in the studies checked, an unresolved V gene accounts for under half of them, and the cause for the rest is not known. V and J calls and clone size are those listed in that table; D and trimming were worked out from the DNA. The sample table contains about 40,000 clones; only one count was recorded for 70% to 85% of them. In total, the top ten clones hold 25% to 30% of the sample.

This specimen's time point label, per the study, means: blood 4 weeks post-SBRT, at nephrectomy. The treatment or condition label, read with the paper, signifies: 15 Gy SBRT to primary tumor, nephrectomy 4 weeks later. Samples came from a clinical trial, in which primary renal cell carcinomas received 15 Gy stereotactic body radiation therapy followed by nephrectomy 4 weeks later. To follow tumor-enriched clonotypes, serial peripheral blood was collected from radiation-treated patients at baseline and at 2 weeks and 4 weeks after SBRT. All patients had renal cell carcinoma with clear cell pathology. The QIAamp DNA Blood Mini Kit (Qiagen) was used to prepare genomic DNA for TCR sequencing. The analyses included only samples that passed all quality control checks. The origin of this receptor is a woman aged 70-85 years with renal cell carcinoma. Sequencing used blood, obtained from a patient whose treatment included radiotherapy and nephrectomy.

The nucleotide sequence reads as follows: TGCGCCAGCAGCTTGGGGGACAGCTCTGGAAACACCATATATTTT. Its protein reads: CASSLGDSSGNTIYF. The sequence is built from TRBV5-1 and TRBJ1-3, with 7 bases matching TRBD1. The germline V gene yields SGHRS for CDR1 and YFSETQ for CDR2. The germline V end is reduced by 0 bases and the J end by 0 bases; junction bases left unmatched: 0. The CDR3, from cysteine to phenylalanine, totals 15 residues. Only the CDR3 DNA is retained, 45 bases long and in frame from the first base.